These 30 T cell receptor beta chains share one sample of origin, sequenced in a study of TET2 disruption in CD19-targeted CAR T cells. The antigens these receptors bind are not known. Some clones are missing from TCRdb's copy, which holds only in-frame ones; the method was immunoSEQ multiplex PCR. Its listing shows around 27,000 clones. As for treatment: autologous CTL019 cells: CD19 CAR with 4-1BB and CD3 zeta domains. The specimen comprised CD8- CAR+ T cells sorted from cultured blood T cells, sampled for CD19 CAR T cell therapy. As to subset: CD8-negative CAR-positive T cells from the infusion product. These receptors were taken from a man between 65 and 80 years old with chronic lymphocytic leukemia.

Notes on this clone: Different DNA sequences within this sample yield the same CDR3. The CDR3 sequence: CASSPSGGSYNEQFF. The part of the CDR3 DNA that was read is TGTGCCAGCTCACCTAGCGGGGGGTCCTACAATGAG. This sequence joins TRBV18 and TRBJ2-1; 10 nucleotides match TRBD2. Read sequence stops 3 residues before the CDR3 end, and the germline J gene provides the missing end. The CDR3 has 15 amino acids. With 3 bases clipped from V and 1 base from J, the junction kept 0 bases outside the gene matches. Germline V gives CDR1 KGHSH, CDR2 LQKENI.

Concerning this clone itself: With the read ending 3 residues before the CDR3 end, the germline J gene is used to fill in that end. The J gene is TRBJ2-3, the V gene TRBV5-4, with 7 positions matching TRBD2. Per the germline V gene, CDR1 is SGHNT and CDR2 is YYREEE (reference sequence). The CDR3 runs to 14 residues. The part of the CDR3 DNA that was read is TGTGCCAGCAGCGTCGGGGGGAGCAATCAGCCG. This gives the protein CASSVGGSNQP. From start to end, the CDR3 is CASSVGGSNQPQYF.

Comments on this clone: Read sequence stops 3 residues before the CDR3 end, and the germline J gene provides the missing end. This chain uses TRBV3-1 (or the pseudogene TRBV3-2) with TRBJ2-7; D ambiguous. Trimming pared 1 base from V and 3 bases from J, leaving 7 bases between. The CDR3 length is 13 residues. Per germline, CDR1 LGHDT and CDR2 YNNKEL (reference sequence). CDR3 residues: CASSQARYYEQYF. The covered CDR3 bases are TGTGCCAGCAGCCAAGCGCGCTACTACGAG.

As concerns this clone: The observed sequence ends 3 residues before the CDR3 terminus, with the missing tail filled in from the germline J gene. This chain connects TRBV18 to TRBJ1-1, with 7 positions matching TRBD1. This CDR3 is built from 15 residues. From germline, CDR1 is KGHSH and CDR2 LQKENI. The CDR3 reads CASSLTRDSLNEAFF. Incomplete CDR3 DNA: TGTGCCAGCTCACTAACCCGGGACAGCCTCAACGAG.

A remark on this clone: The sequence runs out 3 residues before the end of the CDR3; the remainder is reconstructed from the germline J gene. In the same sample, other DNA sequences code for this CDR3. This sequence joins TRBV19 and TRBJ1-3, with D tentatively TRBD1 (6 bases). Germline CDR1 LNHDA, CDR2 SQIVND (reference sequence). With 6 bases removed from V and 6 bases from J, the gap between germline ends came to 15 bases. The CDR3 sequence is 14 residues long. The sequenced CDR3 bases are TGTGCCAGTAGACCTCCGACAGGCCAAAACACC. This translates into CASRPPTGQNT. The CDR3, in full, reads CASRPPTGQNTIYF.

Concerning this clone: The observed sequence ends 3 residues before the CDR3 terminus, with the missing tail filled in from the germline J gene. The chain couples TRBV15 to TRBJ2-1, with D uncertain. Germline assignment: CDR1 LNHNV and CDR2 YYDKDF (reference sequence). The CDR3 sequence is 16 residues long. The V gene lost 0 bases and the J gene lost 0 bases, with 9 bases spanning the gap. CDR3 bases read: TGTGCCACCAGCAGAGAGCGCCCGGGCTCCTACAATGAG. Translating it yields CATSRERPGSYNE. The full CDR3 is CATSRERPGSYNEQFF.

Concerning this clone: With the read ending 3 residues before the CDR3 end, the germline J gene is used to fill in that end. The rearrangement uses TRBV6-2 or TRBV6-3 and TRBJ2-4, with TRBD1 identical over 8 bases. This CDR3 comprises 15 residues. Germline V gene data show CDR1 as MNHEY and CDR2 as SVGEGT. The part of the CDR3 DNA that was read is TGTGCCAGCAGTTCGGACAGGGATAGTACTCAGCCT. It translates to CASSSDRDSTQP. The complete CDR3 reads CASSSDRDSTQPQYF.

A note on this clone: The read finishes 3 residues shy of the CDR3 end, and the germline J gene is used to complete it. This specimen includes other DNA sequences encoding the same CDR3. The V gene is TRBV5-1, the J gene TRBJ1-3; 9 bases agree with TRBD1. The J segment lost 4 bases and the V segment lost 1 base, leaving 6 bases of the junction unmatched. Per the germline V gene, CDR1 is SGHRS and CDR2 is YFSETQ. The CDR3 covers 16 residues. This CDR3 is CASSLPDRGAGNTIYF. Incomplete CDR3 DNA: TGCGCCAGCAGCTTGCCGGACAGGGGCGCGGGAAACACC.

Regarding this clone: The DNA ends 3 residues before the CDR3 does, and the rest of the CDR3 is filled in from the germline J gene. The rearrangement links TRBV18 to TRBJ1-5; possible D gene TRBD1, 5 bases. Germline loops: CDR1 KGHSH, CDR2 LQKENI. The CDR3 covers 16 residues. V gave up 3 bases and J gave up 0 bases, with 12 bases separating them. The chain's CDR3 is CASSPDAGGSNQPQHF. CDR3 DNA (partial): TGTGCCAGCTCACCCGACGCCGGGGGTAGCAATCAGCCC.

Concerning this clone itself: The read ends 3 residues early relative to the CDR3; the germline J gene fills the gap. The chain combines TRBV7-3 with TRBJ1-2; D uncertain. CDR1 is SGHTA and CDR2 is FQGTGA in the germline V gene. The CDR3 length is 16 residues. CDR3 DNA, as far as it was read: TGTGCCAGCAGCTTAAGTGGGCAGGCAGGTCCCTACGAC. It encodes CASSLSGQAGPYD. The whole CDR3 region reads CASSLSGQAGPYDYTF. The whole variable domain, remainder taken from reference TRBV7-3 and TRBJ1-2, is GAGVSQTPSNKVTEKGKYVELRCDPISGHTALYWYRQSLGQGPEFLIYFQGTGAADDSGLPNDRFFAVRPEGSVSTLKIQRTERGDSAVYLCASSLSGQAGPYDYTFGSGTRLTVV.

To note about this clone: Read data end 3 residues before the CDR3 end; the end is taken from the germline J gene. The chain couples TRBV20-1 to TRBJ2-2, with D maybe TRBD2 (7 bases). V shed 3 bases and J shed 4 bases, with 12 bases lying between them. Germline lookup yields CDR1 DFQATT and CDR2 SNEGSKA (reference sequence). CDR3 length: 14 amino acids. The CDR3 is CSASSGGGTGELFF. CDR3 DNA, as far as it was read: TGCAGTGCTAGTTCGGGGGGCGGCACCGGGGAG.

A note on this clone: The read stops 3 residues short of the end of the CDR3; the missing end is completed from the germline J gene. The sample holds other DNA sequences that translate to the same CDR3. The rearrangement uses TRBV18 and TRBJ1-1, with 7 positions matching TRBD1. This CDR3 is 14 amino acids long. CDR1 is KGHSH, CDR2 LQKENI, per germline. The sequenced part of the CDR3 DNA is TGTGCCAGCTCACTCGGAGGGACAGAGAACATT. Its translation: CASSLGGTENI. The whole CDR3 sequence is CASSLGGTENIAFF.

Details on this clone: Read data end 3 residues before the CDR3 end; the end is taken from the germline J gene. V and J are TRBV19 and TRBJ2-4; weak D call: TRBD2 (6 bases). The CDR3 runs 13 residues. CDR1 and CDR2 from the germline V gene are LNHDA and SQIVND (reference sequence). The CDR3 loop reads CASSIDPGVPQYF. The sequenced part of the CDR3 DNA is TGTGCCAGTAGTATAGACCCGGGGGTTCCT.

By frequency, this clone is medium-sized. The CDR3 end lies 3 residues beyond the end of the read and is filled in from the germline J gene. V gene TRBV6-1 combines with J gene TRBJ1-6, with 8 bases aligning to TRBD1. The length of the CDR3 is 15 residues. CDR1 MNHNS and CDR2 SASEGT come from the germline V gene. With 4 bases clipped from V and 10 bases from J, the junction kept 9 bases outside the gene matches. CDR3 DNA (partial): TGTGCCAGCAGTGGCAAAAGACAGGGGAACTCACCC. Translating gives CASSGKRQGNSP. The CDR3 in full is CASSGKRQGNSPLHF.

As concerns this clone: The CDR3 end is not reached by the read, which stops 3 residues before it; the germline J gene fills it in. The V call is TRBV6-2 or TRBV6-3, the J call TRBJ2-4, with a weak D call TRBD1 (5 bases). This CDR3 has 12 residues. Germline values: CDR1 MNHEY, CDR2 SVGEGT. This CDR3 reads CASSDSNQPQYF. The CDR3 DNA, read in part, is TGTGCCAGCAGTGACAGCAATCAGCCT.

Comments on this clone: The read falls 3 residues short of the CDR3 end, and the missing part is taken from the germline J gene. The rearrangement uses TRBV7-6 and TRBJ1-6, with D perhaps TRBD1 (5 bases). Trimming left V 0 bases short and J 3 bases short, with 12 bases between. The CDR3 runs to 17 residues. Germline CDR1 is SGHVS and CDR2 is FNYEAQ. CDR3 DNA (partial): TGTGCCAGCAGCTTAGCCGGTGCGGGGGTCTATAATTCACCC. Its translation is CASSLAGAGVYNSP. The complete CDR3 protein is CASSLAGAGVYNSPLHF.

Concerning this clone itself: Read sequence stops 3 residues before the CDR3 end, and the germline J gene provides the missing end. The J gene is TRBJ1-1, the V gene TRBV19, with a weak D call TRBD1 (5 bases). Germline V gene sequence: CDR1 LNHDA, CDR2 SQIVND (reference sequence). Trimming removed 7 bases at V and 5 bases at J, with 17 bases between. The CDR3 runs 14 residues. Partial CDR3 DNA: TGTGCCAGTAAGAACCCCGGGGGAGGGACTGAA. This gives the protein CASKNPGGGTE. The entire CDR3 reads CASKNPGGGTEAFF.

Turning to this clone: The read ends 3 residues shy of where the CDR3 ends; the end is completed using the germline J gene. The chain combines TRBV10-3 with TRBJ1-3, with D possibly matching TRBD1 (5 bases). In germline, CDR1 is ENHRY, CDR2 SYGVKD. The CDR3 is 10 residues long. V dropped 9 bases and J dropped 8 bases, with 8 bases sitting between them. The CDR3 reads CAISGDTIYF. The sequenced part of the CDR3 DNA is TGTGCCATTTCGGGGGACACC.

A word on this clone: The read comes to an end 3 residues before the CDR3 does, leaving the germline J gene to fill in the end. The chain joins TRBV5-6 to TRBJ2-3; 7 bases are shared with TRBD1. Germline values: CDR1 SGHDT, CDR2 YYEEEE. The trim removed 4 bases at V and 2 bases at J, leaving 7 bases unmatched. The CDR3 has 15 residues. Incomplete CDR3 DNA: TGTGCCAGCAGCACCCAAACAGGGGACACAGATACG. Its protein product is CASSTQTGDTDT. The whole CDR3 sequence reads CASSTQTGDTDTQYF. Full variable domain (outside the CDR3, taken from reference TRBV5-6 and TRBJ2-3): DAGVTQSPTHLIKTRGQQVTLRCSPKSGHDTVSWYQQALGQGPQFIFQYYEEEERQRGNFPDRFSGHQFPNYSSELNVNALLLGDSALYLCASSTQTGDTDTQYFGPGTRLTVL.

As for this clone: The read stops 3 residues short of the end of the CDR3; the missing end is completed from the germline J gene. The chain links TRBV2 to TRBJ2-4; D is ambiguous. The V gene's germline CDR1 is SNHLY and CDR2 FYNNEI. The CDR3 consists of 12 residues. CDR3 DNA (partial): TGTGCCAGCAGTGAGACTCAAGAGACT. Translation gives CASSETQET. The CDR3 in full is CASSETQETQYF.

As concerns this clone: With the read ending 3 residues before the CDR3 end, the germline J gene is used to fill in that end. V gene TRBV28 combines with J gene TRBJ2-7; D remains ambiguous. Trimming took off 1 base at V and 3 bases at J, with 10 bases between the two ends. The CDR3 contains 14 residues. CDR1 and CDR2 (germline): MDHEN, SYDVKM. The CDR3: CASSLLQEYYEQYF. The sequenced CDR3 bases are TGTGCCAGCAGTTTATTGCAGGAGTACTACGAG.

In the case of this clone: Sequencing ends 3 residues short of the CDR3 end; the germline J gene provides the rest. This chain joins TRBV20-1 and TRBJ2-7, with a tentative D call TRBD2 (6 bases). Germline V gene data show CDR1 as DFQATT and CDR2 as SNEGSKA (reference sequence). Between the trimmed V and J ends, which lost 2 bases and 2 bases, there was a span of 19 bases. The CDR3 is made up of 16 amino acids. The sequenced part of the CDR3 DNA is TGCAGTGCTAGAAACCTTCGGGACTCCGGCCCCTACGAG. Amino acids: CSARNLRDSGPYE. The complete CDR3 sequence is CSARNLRDSGPYEQYF.

As to this clone: The read terminates 3 residues before the CDR3 end, so the remaining end is supplied by the germline J gene. V gene TRBV6-4 combines with J gene TRBJ1-4; TRBD1 matches 9 bases. V dropped 9 bases and J dropped 0; count of bases not matched to a gene: 5. CDR3 size: 15 residues. Germline V lookup: CDR1 MRHNA, CDR2 SNTAGT. The CDR3 is CARGQGSTTNEKLFF. The CDR3 DNA, read in part, is TGTGCCAGAGGACAGGGGTCTACAACTAATGAAAAA.

The covered CDR3 bases are TGCAGTGCTAGCCGAGGGGGAAGTGAG. As protein: CSASRGGSE. The whole CDR3 protein is CSASRGGSEQFF. V usage is TRBV20-1 and J usage is TRBJ2-1; maybe TRBD1 (6 bases). The read comes to an end 3 residues before the CDR3 does, leaving the germline J gene to fill in the end. This CDR3 has 12 residues. V lost 3 bases, J lost 9 bases, and 12 bases lay in between. The germline V gene has CDR1 DFQATT and CDR2 SNEGSKA (reference sequence).

As concerns this clone: Sequencing ends 3 residues short of the CDR3 end; the germline J gene provides the rest. The genes are TRBV20-1 and TRBJ1-2, with 8 nucleotides matching TRBD1. Germline CDR1 and CDR2: DFQATT and SNEGSKA (reference sequence). This CDR3 region has 13 residues. CDR3 residues: CSAQGQGPGGYTF. The sequenced CDR3 bases are TGCAGTGCCCAAGGACAGGGTCCGGGGGGC.

Of note for this clone: With the read ending 3 residues before the CDR3 end, the germline J gene is used to fill in that end. V is TRBV10-3 and J is TRBJ2-4, with D possibly matching TRBD2 (5 bases). CDR3 length: 11 residues. From germline, CDR1 is ENHRY and CDR2 SYGVKD. The CDR3: CAISTGETQYF. CDR3 DNA, as far as it was read: TGTGCCATCAGCACCGGGGAGACT.

Details on this clone: The read finishes 3 residues shy of the CDR3 end, and the germline J gene is used to complete it. The genes are TRBV20-1 and TRBJ2-5, with D unclear. V shed 0 bases and J shed 2 bases, with 10 bases lying between them. Germline CDR1 DFQATT, CDR2 SNEGSKA (reference sequence). The CDR3 is 14 residues long. The CDR3 bases that were read are TGCAGTGCTAGAGATCGTCTAGTGCAAGAGACC. This encodes CSARDRLVQET. The full CDR3 protein is CSARDRLVQETQYF.

About this clone: The read halts 3 residues ahead of the CDR3 end, with the missing end drawn from the germline J gene. The chain has TRBV12-3 or TRBV12-4 and TRBJ1-2; D possibly corresponds to TRBD1 (6 bases). The CDR3 spans 13 residues. The CDR3 protein is CASSPRGFEGYTF. Incomplete CDR3 DNA: TGTGCCAGCAGTCCGAGGGGGTTTGAAGGC.

Comment on this clone: The DNA ends 3 residues before the CDR3 does, and the rest of the CDR3 is filled in from the germline J gene. The chain uses TRBV29-1 and TRBJ2-4, with a weak D call TRBD1 (7 bases). The CDR3 runs 13 residues. The germline V gene has CDR1 SQVTM and CDR2 ANQGSEA. The DNA read from the CDR3 is TGCAGCGTTGATCAGGGGGGTTCACATGGT. Its translation: CSVDQGGSHG. The whole CDR3 reads CSVDQGGSHGQYF.

Points on this clone: Relative to the germline gene, one junction end is altered; a read error may explain this. The read falls 3 residues short of the CDR3 end, and the missing part is taken from the germline J gene. Other DNA sequences from this sample encode an identical CDR3 as well. The rearrangement joins TRBV7-9 to TRBJ1-3; unclear D gene. The germline V gene encodes CDR1 SEHNR and CDR2 FQNEAQ (reference sequence). This CDR3 has 14 residues. The sequenced CDR3 bases are TGTGCCAGCAGCCCGGACTTCTCTGGAAACACT. This sequence encodes CASSPDFSGNT. The CDR3 as a whole reads CASSPDFSGNTIYF.